A single sample gave rise to the 26 T cell receptor delta chains below, sequenced in a study of γδ T cells in repeated Plasmodium falciparum infection. TCRdb reanalysed the multiplex PCR reads via CATT. The sample consists of roughly 90,000 delta-chain clones, approximately 1% of them appearing once. Flow sorting of PBMC yielded separate Vgamma9/Vdelta2+ and Vdelta2-negative gammadelta T cell populations for bulk repertoire analysis. Input material: gamma-delta T cells from blood. Every receptor here comes from a pool of human donors (malaria-infected and uninfected, not separated).

Comments on this clone: The protein that TCRdb holds for this DNA derives from a much larger clone and differs from the translated DNA at residue 13, which likely indicates a read error; the protein shown here is translated from the DNA. The chain is built from TRDV2 and TRDJ1, with 10 bases that match TRDD3. TCRdb gives no J gene; it was assigned here by matching the DNA to germline. CDR1 is GEAIGNYY, CDR2 EKD, per germline. The CDR3 is made up of 18 amino acids. With 3 bases clipped from V and 3 bases from J, the junction kept 15 bases outside the gene matches. CDR3 loop: CACDPASLGDPHADKLIF. In DNA form, the CDR3 reads TGTGCCTGTGACCCAGCATCACTGGGGGATCCTCACGCCGATAAACTCATCTTT.

This clone showed up many times. For this DNA, TCRdb reports the protein of a much larger clone, which diverges at residue 15, most likely from a read error; the protein presented here is translated directly from the DNA. V gene TRDV1 combines with J gene TRDJ2; 9 positions agree with TRDD2. The CDR3 has 20 residues. In germline, CDR1 is TSWWSYY, CDR2 QGS. The CDR3 protein is CALGDTFLLGDPSLIAQLFF. The CDR3 region has the DNA TGTGCTCTTGGGGATACCTTCCTACTCGGGGATCCCTCTTTGATAGCACAACTCTTCTTT.

As concerns this clone: One base separates it from a far larger clone, so it is likely a read error. Additional DNA sequences in this sample encode the identical CDR3. The genes are TRDV1 and TRDJ1; 7 bases match TRDD3. Assignment of the J gene here rests on matching the DNA to germline, because TCRdb gives none. CDR1 is TSWWSYY and CDR2 is QGS in the germline V gene. V was pared by 2 bases and J by 0 bases, with 15 bases of the junction left unmatched. There are 19 residues in the CDR3. The CDR3: CALGEKRKGYWGNTDKLIF. CDR3 DNA: TGTGCTCTTGGGGAAAAAAGGAAAGGTTACTGGGGAAACACCGATAAACTCATCTTT.

Comments on this clone: The protein given by TCRdb reflects a much larger clone and differs at residue 9 from this DNA's translation, likely from a read error; the protein shown is the DNA's translation. The chain links TRDV2 to TRDJ1; the D is unclear. TCRdb gives no J gene; it was assigned here by matching the DNA to germline. V shed 3 bases and J shed 3 bases, with 13 bases lying between them. This CDR3 is built from 14 residues. Per the germline V gene, CDR1 is GEAIGNYY and CDR2 is EKD. The CDR3 here is CACDVLTKADKLIF. CDR3 DNA: TGTGCCTGTGACGTTCTTACTAAGGCCGATAAACTCATCTTT.

There are a few counts of this clone. The chain is built from TRDV1 and TRDJ1; D tentatively fits TRDD2 or TRDD3 (5 bases each). TCRdb lists no J gene, so it was determined here by aligning the DNA to germline. The V end lost 4 bases, the J end lost 10 bases, and 34 bases lay between the germline ends. CDR3 length: 19 residues. Germline values: CDR1 TSWWSYY, CDR2 QGS. The CDR3, as DNA: TGTGCTCTTGGGGCCTACGCCCTGAGGGATTACCGTCGGGGCCAGGGACTCATCTTT. Encoded protein: CALGAYALRDYRRGQGLIF.

Comments on this clone: Translating this DNA gives a protein that differs at residue 10 from the TCRdb one, which belongs to a much larger clone; a read error is likely, and the protein shown is this translation. The V gene is TRDV2, the J gene TRDJ1, with 8 bases fitting TRDD3. Since TCRdb gives no J gene, matching the DNA to germline was used here to assign it. CDR1 is GEAIGNYY and CDR2 is EKD in the germline V gene. The CDR3 extends over 20 amino acids. Unmatched junction bases numbered 26, after V lost 2 bases and J lost 7 bases. The CDR3 DNA follows: TGTGCCTGTGACAGCGTTCGGAACTGGAGGGATACGGTTGCGCGTTCTAAACTCATCTTT. It encodes CACDSVRNWRDTVARSKLIF.

Of note for this clone: The protein recorded in TCRdb matches a much larger clone and deviates from this DNA's translation at residue 9, suggesting a read error; the protein here is obtained by translating the DNA. This chain links TRDV2 with TRDJ3; 7 bases are shared with TRDD3. TCRdb supplies no J gene; here it was assigned by aligning the nucleotide sequence to germline. The CDR3 is made up of 18 amino acids. The germline CDR1 and CDR2 sequences are GEAIGNYY and EKD. Trimming took 1 base from V and 0 from J; bases not matched to a gene: 5. The CDR3 here is CACDTGDAYSWDTRQMFF. DNA for the CDR3: TGTGCCTGTGACACGGGGGATGCCTACTCCTGGGACACCCGACAGATGTTTTTC.

This clone is classed as medium-sized. Other nucleotide sequences from this sample produce the same CDR3. J is TRDJ1 and V is TRDV1, with 8 bases identical to TRDD3. The V gene end was trimmed by 2 bases and the J gene end by 4 bases; junction bases not matched to a gene: 15. This CDR3 region has 18 residues. The germline CDR1 and CDR2 sequences are TSWWSYY and QGS. For the CDR3, the DNA is TGTGCTCTTGGGGAAGCTCGAACGAGGGATGGGGGATGCGATAAACTCATCTTT. Translation: CALGEARTRDGGCDKLIF.

This clone was counted many times. The translation of this DNA and the TCRdb protein of a much larger clone differ at residue 6, probably owing to a read error; the protein shown here is translated from the DNA. CDR3 loop: CACSFPRTGGSASSDKLIF. The CDR3 coding sequence is TGTGCCTGTTCCTTCCCACGTACTGGGGGATCGGCTTCCAGCGATAAACTCATCTTT. The chain couples TRDV2 to TRDJ1; TRDD3 aligns across 10 bases. Since TCRdb gives no J gene, matching the DNA to germline was used here to assign it. The CDR3 loop spans 19 amino acids. Per germline, CDR1 GEAIGNYY and CDR2 EKD. V shed 6 bases and J 4 bases; nucleotides not matched to a gene: 22.

A note on this clone: The protein TCRdb gives is from a much larger clone and does not agree with this DNA's translation at residue 11, likely a read error; the protein shown here comes from the DNA. The J gene is TRDJ1, the V gene TRDV2, with D maybe TRDD3 (6 bases). TCRdb lists no J gene, so it was determined here by aligning the DNA to germline. This CDR3 spans 20 amino acids. Germline V gene lookup returns CDR1 GEAIGNYY and CDR2 EKD. V was pared by 1 base and J by 1 base, with 27 bases between. CDR3 loop: CACDTPSGSGEPGFTDKLIF. The CDR3 DNA reads TGTGCCTGTGACACTCCGTCTGGGTCTGGGGAGCCTGGCTTCACCGATAAACTCATCTTT.

This clone was seen a handful of times. This likely traces to a read error, being one base from a far larger clone. This sample includes further DNA sequences coding for the same CDR3. This sequence joins TRDV2 and TRDJ1; 12 nucleotides agree with TRDD3. The J gene, left out of TCRdb, was set here by checking the DNA against germline. The length of the CDR3 is 19 residues. CDR1 and CDR2 from the germline V gene are GEAIGNYY and EKD. This chain's CDR3 is CACITYWGIPSPYTGKLIF. DNA for the CDR3: TGTGCCTGCATTACGTACTGGGGGATACCCTCCCCATACACCGGTAAACTCATCTTT.

This clone was detected only a few times. The TCRdb record carries a much larger clone's protein, which differs from this DNA's translation at residue 6; a read error is the likely cause, and the protein listed here is the DNA translation. The chain is built from TRDV1 and TRDJ1; 8 nucleotides agree with TRDD3. Because TCRdb records no J gene, it was assigned here through a match of the DNA to germline. The CDR3 has 19 residues. V lost 1 base, J lost 7 bases, and 20 bases stayed unmatched. Germline V CDR1 and CDR2: TSWWSYY, QGS. Here the CDR3 DNA reads TGTGCTCTTGGGGAACCATTCCCCCGGGCTTCACGTTGGGGGATTAAACTCATCTTT. Protein: CALGEPFPRASRWGIKLIF.

A note on this clone: A far larger clone is just one base off, so this is likely a read error. Other DNA sequences in the sample encode the same CDR3. The J gene is TRDJ1, the V gene TRDV1; 9 nucleotides match TRDD3. TCRdb carries no J gene annotation; the J gene was assigned here by matching the DNA with germline. The V gene end was trimmed by 0 bases and the J gene end by 2 bases; junction bases not matched to a gene: 10. Germline CDR1 reads TSWWSYY; CDR2 reads QGS. CDR3 length: 18 amino acids. CDR3 sequence: CALGELAPGGLYTDKLIF. The DNA of the CDR3 is TGTGCTCTTGGGGAACTAGCCCCTGGGGGATTGTATACCGATAAACTCATCTTT.

This clone was counted a few times. The TCRdb record carries a much larger clone's protein, which differs from this DNA's translation at residue 9; a read error is the likely cause, and the protein listed here is the DNA translation. V and J are TRDV2 and TRDJ3; no reliable D call. The CDR3 length is 13 residues. Germline CDR1 GEAIGNYY, CDR2 EKD. CDR3 sequence reads: CACDTWDTQQMFF. In DNA form, the CDR3 reads TGTGCCTGTGACACCTGGGACACCCAACAGATGTTTTTC.

This clone was found a few times. The protein given by TCRdb reflects a much larger clone and differs at residue 10 from this DNA's translation, likely from a read error; the protein shown is the DNA's translation. The chain couples TRDV2 to TRDJ2, with 7 bases aligning to TRDD3. TCRdb supplies no J gene; here it was assigned by aligning the nucleotide sequence to germline. Germline V CDR1 and CDR2: GEAIGNYY, EKD. The CDR3 is made up of 21 amino acids. Trimming cost V 1 base and J 1 base; bases outside gene matches: 20. The chain's CDR3 is CACDTLGGGNAVNDLTAQLFF. CDR3 nucleotide sequence: TGTGCCTGTGACACGTTAGGTGGGGGAAACGCGGTTAACGATTTGACAGCACAACTCTTCTTT.

As for this clone: The mismatch at residue 5 between this DNA's translation and the TCRdb protein of a much larger clone likely reflects a read error; the protein shown is translated from the DNA. The chain combines TRDV2 with TRDJ1; 13 nucleotides line up with TRDD3. The CDR3 spans 19 residues. V trimming: 3 bases; J trimming: 5 bases; junction bases outside the gene matches: 17. The germline V gene encodes CDR1 GEAIGNYY and CDR2 EKD. CDR3 in DNA: TGTGCCTGTGACGCCCTTACCGACTGGGGGATACGATCCACAGATAAACTCATCTTT. Its protein product is CACDALTDWGIRSTDKLIF.

This clone occurred a few times. For this DNA, TCRdb reports the protein of a much larger clone, which diverges at residue 5, most likely from a read error; the protein presented here is translated directly from the DNA. V and J are TRDV1 and TRDJ1; 12 positions agree with TRDD3. The junction had 30 bases not matched to a gene; V was cut back by 4 bases and J by 3 bases. Germline CDR1 is TSWWSYY and CDR2 is QGS. There are 24 residues in the CDR3. The CDR3 bases are TGTGCTCTTGGGGGTCGGGCGCCTCCCTTGTACTGGGGGATACAAAATTTAGCAGCCGATAAACTCATCTTT. Encoded protein: CALGGRAPPLYWGIQNLAADKLIF.

In this sample, this clone turned up many times. A far larger clone lies a single base away; this is likely a read error. The chain uses TRDV2 and TRDJ3; possibly TRDD3 for D (6 bases). The J gene is not listed in TCRdb, so it was assigned here from a DNA match to germline. This CDR3 contains 19 residues. Germline CDR1 is GEAIGNYY and CDR2 is EKD. DNA of the CDR3: TGTGCCTGTGACACCGCGGGGGCGTTGAGAGCCTGGGGCACCCGACAGATGTTTTTC. Protein sequence: CACDTAGALRAWGTRQMFF.

Comment on this clone: The TCRdb protein, from a much larger clone, departs from this DNA's translation at residue 14, likely by read error; the protein shown derives from the DNA. V and J are TRDV1 and TRDJ1, with 9 bases identical to TRDD2. The J gene is absent in TCRdb and was assigned here via DNA matching to germline. Germline V lookup: CDR1 TSWWSYY, CDR2 QGS. V lost 5 bases to trimming and J lost 0 bases; unmatched junction nucleotides: 31. The CDR3 totals 24 residues. In DNA, the CDR3 is TGTGCTCTTGGGAACTCCTTCCTACTCGTACCCCGATGGAGGATTCAACCGTACACCGATAAACTCATCTTT. Protein product: CALGNSFLLVPRWRIQPYTDKLIF.

In regard to this clone: A single base is all that separates this from a far larger clone, so a read error is likely. Other DNA sequences in this sample translate to the same CDR3. The CDR3 spells CALGELGIPTELGRSKLIF. In nucleotides, the CDR3 is TGTGCTCTTGGAGAACTCGGGATCCCTACCGAATTAGGAAGGAGTAAACTCATCTTT. The rearrangement links TRDV1 to TRDJ1, with D perhaps given as TRDD2 or TRDD3 (5 bases each). Here the J gene was assigned by germline matching of the DNA, as TCRdb has none. The germline V gene encodes CDR1 TSWWSYY and CDR2 QGS. The CDR3 covers 19 residues.

In this sample, this clone turned up a few times. The TCRdb protein, from a much larger clone, departs from this DNA's translation at residue 12, likely by read error; the protein shown derives from the DNA. The chain uses TRDV1 and TRDJ1; D uncertain. The J gene was missing in TCRdb and was found by matching the end of the DNA to germline. Germline values: CDR1 TSWWSYY, CDR2 QGS. This CDR3 comprises 19 residues. Trimming took off 2 bases at V and 2 bases at J, with 24 bases between the two ends. CDR3 protein: CALGEVNFYPGTLTDKLIF. In nucleotides, the CDR3 is TGTGCTCTTGGGGAAGTGAATTTCTACCCCGGGACTCTGACCGATAAACTCATCTTT.

This clone came up a few times. Translating this DNA gives a protein that differs at residue 11 from the TCRdb one, which belongs to a much larger clone; a read error is likely, and the protein shown is this translation. The chain uses TRDV1 and TRDJ1; D is possibly TRDD3 (5 bases). This CDR3 is built from 15 residues. Germline lookup yields CDR1 TSWWSYY and CDR2 QGS. In nucleotides, the CDR3 is TGTGCTCTTGACGGGTACTGGAAGTTTACCGGTAAACTCATCTTT. It encodes CALDGYWKFTGKLIF.

This clone was counted a few times. The likely explanation is a read error, given a far larger clone one base away. Other DNA sequences in this sample translate to the same CDR3. V and J are TRDV1 and TRDJ1, with 7 bases fitting TRDD3. The J gene was not available in TCRdb and was assigned here by matching the DNA to germline segments. The CDR3 has 21 residues. Germline V gives CDR1 TSWWSYY, CDR2 QGS. J gave up 5 bases and V 1 base, and 25 bases lay outside the gene matches. The CDR3 DNA follows: TGTGCTCTTGGGGAACACCGCATGCGGCTGGGGGCTCTCCTTCTCTTGGATAAACTCATCTTT. It is translated as CALGEHRMRLGALLLLDKLIF.

By proportion, this clone is medium-sized. The sample carries other DNA sequences with the same CDR3. V gene TRDV1 combines with J gene TRDJ1, with 7 bases lining up with TRDD3. Germline lookup yields CDR1 TSWWSYY and CDR2 QGS. The CDR3 loop spans 13 amino acids. Trimming at V came to 1 base and at J to 7 bases, leaving 3 bases not matched to a gene. The CDR3 spells CALGEHWGLKLIF. The CDR3 nucleotides are TGTGCTCTTGGGGAACACTGGGGCCTTAAACTCATCTTT.

Regarding this clone: It is likely a read error: a sequence one base away is far more abundant. The identical CDR3 is also encoded by other nucleotide sequences in the sample. The chain uses TRDV1 and TRDJ1; 12 nucleotides line up with TRDD3. TCRdb is silent on the J gene; assignment here came from matching the DNA to germline. The CDR3 covers 28 residues. Germline values: CDR1 TSWWSYY, CDR2 QGS. V lost 6 bases and J lost 1; bases outside the gene matches: 42. This CDR3 reads CALGESTFLPAVVYCVLGDTRSTDKLIF. The CDR3 nucleotides are TGTGCTCTTGGAGAATCCACTTTCCTACCGGCCGTGGTGTACTGTGTACTGGGGGATACTCGATCCACCGATAAACTCATCTTT.

This clone showed up just a few times. TCRdb's listed protein matches a much larger clone and diverges from this DNA's translation at residue 16, likely through a read error; the protein shown comes from the DNA. A V gene of TRDV2 was called, but no J gene was assigned; the table names TRDD3, a call not compared with the DNA. The length of the CDR3 is 17 residues. CDR1 is GEAIGNYY and CDR2 is EKD in the germline V gene. The DNA for the CDR3 is TGTGCCTGTGACGCATTACTGGGGGATACGCGTGACGATAAACTCACCTTT. Amino acids: CACDALLGDTRDDKLTF.